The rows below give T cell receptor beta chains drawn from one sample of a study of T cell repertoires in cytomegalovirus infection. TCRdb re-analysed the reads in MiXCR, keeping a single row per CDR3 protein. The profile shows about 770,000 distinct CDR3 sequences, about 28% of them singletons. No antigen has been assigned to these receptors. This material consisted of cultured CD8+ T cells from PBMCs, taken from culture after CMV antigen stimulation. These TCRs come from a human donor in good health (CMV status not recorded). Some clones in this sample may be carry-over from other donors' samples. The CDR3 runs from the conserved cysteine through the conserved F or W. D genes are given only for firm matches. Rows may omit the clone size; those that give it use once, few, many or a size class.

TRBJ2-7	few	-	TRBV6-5	CASSYSGRGGLSYEQYF	TGTGCCAGCAGTTACTCGGGTCGAGGGGGTCTGTCCTACGAGCAGTACTTC
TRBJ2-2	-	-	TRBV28	CASTFRRWDTNTGELFF	TGTGCCAGCACCTTCAGGAGGTGGGACACGAACACCGGGGAGCTGTTTTTT
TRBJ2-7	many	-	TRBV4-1	CASSQASIPTYEQYF	TGCGCCAGCAGCCAAGCCTCGATACCAACCTACGAGCAGTACTTC
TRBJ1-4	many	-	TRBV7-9	CATAERVYEKLFF	TGTGCCACCGCTGAAAGGGTTTATGAAAAACTGTTTTTT
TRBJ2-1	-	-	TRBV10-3	CAISERPSYNEQFF	TGTGCCATCAGTGAAAGGCCCTCCTACAATGAGCAGTTCTTC
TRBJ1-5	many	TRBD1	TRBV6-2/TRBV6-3	CASSYHHQGVSSQPQHF	TGTGCCAGCAGTTACCATCACCAGGGGGTTTCAAGTCAGCCCCAGCATTTT
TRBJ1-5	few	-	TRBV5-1	CASSLEGMLNQPQHF	TGCGCCAGCAGCTTGGAGGGTATGCTTAATCAGCCCCAGCATTTT
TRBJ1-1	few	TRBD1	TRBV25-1	CASSQRTGGPTEAFF	TGTGCCAGCAGCCAAAGGACAGGGGGCCCCACTGAAGCTTTCTTT
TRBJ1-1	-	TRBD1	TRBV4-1	CASSHDWTGDIEAFF	TGCGCCAGCAGCCACGATTGGACAGGGGATATTGAAGCTTTCTTT
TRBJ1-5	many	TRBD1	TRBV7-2	CASSLETTGGVQPQHF	TGTGCCAGCAGCTTAGAGACGACAGGGGGCGTTCAGCCCCAGCATTTT
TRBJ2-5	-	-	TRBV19	CASSMGRDEVVGETQYF	TGTGCCAGTAGTATGGGGCGGGACGAGGTTGTTGGGGAGACCCAGTACTTC
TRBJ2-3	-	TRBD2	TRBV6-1	CASRERGVGDTQYF	TGTGCCAGCAGAGAGCGGGGGGTGGGAGATACGCAGTATTTT
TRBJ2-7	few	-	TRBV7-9	CASVRGGRPWEQYF	TGTGCCAGCGTTAGGGGGGGGCGCCCCTGGGAGCAGTACTTC
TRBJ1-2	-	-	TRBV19	CATEVGYGYTF	TGTGCCACCGAAGTCGGGTATGGCTACACCTTC
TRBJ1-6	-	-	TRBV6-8	CASRYTGYNSPLHF	TGTGCCAGCAGGTATACGGGTTATAATTCACCCCTCCACTTT
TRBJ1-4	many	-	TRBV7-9	CASSPDRRANEKLFF	TGTGCCAGCAGCCCCGACCGGAGGGCGAATGAAAAACTGTTTTTT
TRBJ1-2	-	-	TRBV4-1	CASSERSYYTF	TGCGCCAGCAGCGAACGGTCCTACTACACCTTC